Shown below are 17 T cell receptor beta chains from a single sample sequenced in a study of OX40 agonist ivuxolimab in advanced cancers. The protocol was immunoSEQ multiplex PCR, while the TCRdb copy is restricted to in-frame clones and leaves out a portion. The data hold about 46,000 clones, with 70% to 90% observed a single time. The sequenced sample was CD4+ or CD8+ T cells sorted from blood, obtained in a trial of the OX40 agonist ivuxolimab. These receptors originate from an adult with an advanced solid tumor such as melanoma, head and neck, liver or kidney cancer.

This rearrangement joins TRBV11-2 to TRBJ2-5, with D unresolved. The J call may be mistaken, given a closer DNA end match to TRBJ2-7. Germline loops: CDR1 SGHAT, CDR2 FQNNGV. The CDR3 runs 13 residues. CDR3 loop: CASSLAQSYEQYF. CDR3 bases: TGTGCCAGCAGCTTGGCCCAGAGCTACGAGCAGTACTTC.

The chain uses TRBV4-1 and TRBJ1-2; the D is unclear. From germline, CDR1 is MGHRA and CDR2 YSYEKL. There are 15 residues in the CDR3. V shed 3 bases and J shed 2 bases, with 13 bases lying between them. The CDR3: CASSHPATDNYGYTF. The CDR3 nucleotides read TGCGCCAGCAGCCACCCCGCAACTGACAACTATGGCTACACCTTC.

The chain uses TRBV9 and TRBJ1-1, with TRBD1 matching 8 bases. This CDR3 is 18 amino acids long. The V segment lost 3 bases and the J segment 4 bases; nucleotides outside the gene matches: 17. The germline gives CDR1 SGDLS, CDR2 YYNGEE. The CDR3 loop reads CASSGGGAGGIGGTEAFF. The CDR3 DNA reads as TGTGCCAGCAGCGGAGGCGGGGCAGGGGGCATAGGAGGCACTGAAGCTTTCTTT.

The chain has TRBV7-2 and TRBJ2-7, with D perhaps given as TRBD1 or TRBD2 (5 bases each). V dropped 3 bases and J dropped 2 bases, with 14 bases sitting between them. The CDR3 totals 15 residues. Per the germline V gene, CDR1 is SGHTA and CDR2 is FQGNSA. The CDR3 sequence: CASSFGTAATYEQYF. The CDR3 coding sequence is TGTGCCAGCAGCTTCGGGACCGCTGCAACCTACGAGCAGTACTTC.

The chain links TRBV5-6 to TRBJ2-7; D gene ambiguous. Trimming removed 4 bases from V and 2 bases from J, with 13 bases in between. CDR3 length: 14 residues. In germline, CDR1 is SGHDT, CDR2 YYEEEE. CDR3 protein: CASSRGSNTYEQYF. The CDR3 coding sequence is TGTGCCAGCAGCCGAGGATCGAATACCTACGAGCAGTACTTC. Using reference TRBV5-6 and TRBJ2-7 for the parts outside the CDR3, the full variable domain is DAGVTQSPTHLIKTRGQQVTLRCSPKSGHDTVSWYQQALGQGPQFIFQYYEEEERQRGNFPDRFSGHQFPNYSSELNVNALLLGDSALYLCASSRGSNTYEQYFGPGTRLTVT.

J is TRBJ1-1 and V is TRBV4-3, with D uncertain. The CDR3 is 13 residues long. Trimming shortened V by 3 bases and J by 3 bases, and 8 bases separated the two germline ends. Germline loops: CDR1 LGHNA, CDR2 YSLEER. The CDR3 bases are TGCGCCAGCAGCCAGGAGGCTTACACTGAAGCTTTCTTT. It is translated as CASSQEAYTEAFF.

The rearrangement uses TRBV28 and TRBJ2-2; 11 bases match TRBD2. Germline V gene data show CDR1 as MDHEN and CDR2 as SYDVKM. V gave up 6 bases and J gave up 0 bases; unmatched junction bases: 3. This CDR3 spans 16 amino acids. CDR3 in amino acids: CASRGGLAANTGELFF. The CDR3 coding sequence is TGTGCCAGCAGGGGGGGACTAGCGGCGAACACCGGGGAGCTGTTTTTT.

The rearrangement joins TRBV10-3 to TRBJ2-3; a weak D match, TRBD2 (7 bases). CDR3 size: 15 residues. The germline V gene encodes CDR1 ENHRY and CDR2 SYGVKD. V shed 0 bases and J shed 6 bases, with 13 bases lying between them. CDR3: CAISESGGARDTQYF. CDR3 DNA: TGTGCCATCAGTGAGTCGGGGGGGGCGCGGGATACGCAGTATTTT.

The chain carries TRBV30 and TRBJ1-2, with D maybe TRBD1 (5 bases). V was shortened by 2 bases and J by 4 bases, with 11 bases between the two germline ends. This CDR3 has 13 amino acids. From germline, CDR1 is GTSNPN and CDR2 SVGIG (reference sequence). The CDR3 DNA is TGTGCCTGGAGTTTTCAGGGCACCTATGGCTACACCTTC. This codes for CAWSFQGTYGYTF. The whole variable domain, filled in from reference TRBV30 and TRBJ1-2, reads SQTIHQWPATLVQPVGSPLSLECTVEGTSNPNLYWYRQAAGRGLQLLFYSVGIGQISSEVPQNLSASRPQDRQFILSSKKLLLSDSGFYLCAWSFQGTYGYTFGSGTRLTVV.

V usage is TRBV9 and J usage is TRBJ1-3; D unclear. Germline V gene lookup returns CDR1 SGDLS and CDR2 YYNGEE. Trimming removed 2 bases at V and 1 base at J, with 10 bases between. This CDR3 has 15 residues. The CDR3 region has the DNA TGTGCCAGCAGCGTGGAGGGAAATTCTGGAAACACCATATATTTT. Translation gives CASSVEGNSGNTIYF. The variable domain in full, with the rest retrieved from reference TRBV9 and TRBJ1-3, is DSGVTQTPKHLITATGQRVTLRCSPRSGDLSVYWYQQSLDQGLQFLIQYYNGEERAKGNILERFSAQQFPDLHSELNLSSLELGDSALYFCASSVEGNSGNTIYFGEGSWLTVV.

The chain employs TRBV9 and TRBJ1-5, with unresolved D. With 1 base removed from V and 4 bases from J, the gap between germline ends came to 9 bases. The CDR3 length is 14 residues. CDR1 is SGDLS, CDR2 YYNGEE, per germline. Here the CDR3 DNA reads TGTGCCAGCAGCGTATCATCTGAAAATCAGCCCCAGCATTTT. Amino acid sequence: CASSVSSENQPQHF.

V gene TRBV6-5 combines with J gene TRBJ1-2; D may be TRBD1 (5 bases). This CDR3 spans 13 amino acids. V gave up 8 bases and J gave up 1 base, with 11 bases separating them. Germline V lookup: CDR1 MNHEY, CDR2 SVGAGI. The CDR3 region has the DNA TGTGCCAGCGTCGACAGCCATAACTATGGCTACACCTTC. This codes for CASVDSHNYGYTF.

V is TRBV30 and J is TRBJ2-7; 7 nucleotides align to TRBD2. J gave up 4 bases and V 1 base, and 7 bases lay outside the gene matches. The germline CDR1 and CDR2 sequences are GTSNPN and SVGIG (reference sequence). The CDR3 loop spans 14 amino acids. The DNA for the CDR3 is TGTGCCTGGAGTGGGAGGGGAGGGATTTACGAGCAGTACTTC. Translation gives CAWSGRGGIYEQYF.

This clone was seen a handful of times. V gene TRBV6-1 combines with J gene TRBJ2-1; D uncertain. This CDR3 region has 12 residues. CDR1 is MNHNS, CDR2 SASEGT, per germline. Between the trimmed V and J ends, which lost 3 bases and 8 bases, there was a span of 8 bases. This chain's CDR3 is CASSEVEDEQFF. The CDR3 DNA is TGTGCCAGCAGTGAGGTAGAGGATGAGCAGTTCTTC.

V is TRBV6-5 and J is TRBJ2-5, with unresolved D. The CDR3 runs to 14 residues. With 2 bases removed from V and 5 bases from J, the gap between germline ends came to 12 bases. Per the germline V gene, CDR1 is MNHEY and CDR2 is SVGAGI. CDR3 coding DNA: TGTGCCAGCAGTTACGAAAGGGTAGGCGAGACCCAGTACTTC. As protein: CASSYERVGETQYF.

CDR3 bases: TGTGCCAGCAGCTTTTCGAGCTACGAGCAGTACTTC. Residues: CASSFSSYEQYF. This chain joins TRBV5-8 and TRBJ2-5; no definite D call. The J call is uncertain, as TRBJ2-7 better fits the DNA end. Germline assignment: CDR1 SGHTS and CDR2 YDEGEE. The CDR3 contains 12 residues.

On this clone itself: The same CDR3 is also encoded by other DNA sequences in this sample. V and J are TRBV28 and TRBJ2-7; no firm D call. Germline V CDR1 and CDR2: MDHEN, SYDVKM. This CDR3 has 13 residues. V dropped 6 bases and J dropped 3 bases, with 12 bases sitting between them. This CDR3 reads CASSLPDGYEQYF. The CDR3 DNA is TGTGCCAGCAGCTTACCGGACGGCTACGAGCAGTACTTC.